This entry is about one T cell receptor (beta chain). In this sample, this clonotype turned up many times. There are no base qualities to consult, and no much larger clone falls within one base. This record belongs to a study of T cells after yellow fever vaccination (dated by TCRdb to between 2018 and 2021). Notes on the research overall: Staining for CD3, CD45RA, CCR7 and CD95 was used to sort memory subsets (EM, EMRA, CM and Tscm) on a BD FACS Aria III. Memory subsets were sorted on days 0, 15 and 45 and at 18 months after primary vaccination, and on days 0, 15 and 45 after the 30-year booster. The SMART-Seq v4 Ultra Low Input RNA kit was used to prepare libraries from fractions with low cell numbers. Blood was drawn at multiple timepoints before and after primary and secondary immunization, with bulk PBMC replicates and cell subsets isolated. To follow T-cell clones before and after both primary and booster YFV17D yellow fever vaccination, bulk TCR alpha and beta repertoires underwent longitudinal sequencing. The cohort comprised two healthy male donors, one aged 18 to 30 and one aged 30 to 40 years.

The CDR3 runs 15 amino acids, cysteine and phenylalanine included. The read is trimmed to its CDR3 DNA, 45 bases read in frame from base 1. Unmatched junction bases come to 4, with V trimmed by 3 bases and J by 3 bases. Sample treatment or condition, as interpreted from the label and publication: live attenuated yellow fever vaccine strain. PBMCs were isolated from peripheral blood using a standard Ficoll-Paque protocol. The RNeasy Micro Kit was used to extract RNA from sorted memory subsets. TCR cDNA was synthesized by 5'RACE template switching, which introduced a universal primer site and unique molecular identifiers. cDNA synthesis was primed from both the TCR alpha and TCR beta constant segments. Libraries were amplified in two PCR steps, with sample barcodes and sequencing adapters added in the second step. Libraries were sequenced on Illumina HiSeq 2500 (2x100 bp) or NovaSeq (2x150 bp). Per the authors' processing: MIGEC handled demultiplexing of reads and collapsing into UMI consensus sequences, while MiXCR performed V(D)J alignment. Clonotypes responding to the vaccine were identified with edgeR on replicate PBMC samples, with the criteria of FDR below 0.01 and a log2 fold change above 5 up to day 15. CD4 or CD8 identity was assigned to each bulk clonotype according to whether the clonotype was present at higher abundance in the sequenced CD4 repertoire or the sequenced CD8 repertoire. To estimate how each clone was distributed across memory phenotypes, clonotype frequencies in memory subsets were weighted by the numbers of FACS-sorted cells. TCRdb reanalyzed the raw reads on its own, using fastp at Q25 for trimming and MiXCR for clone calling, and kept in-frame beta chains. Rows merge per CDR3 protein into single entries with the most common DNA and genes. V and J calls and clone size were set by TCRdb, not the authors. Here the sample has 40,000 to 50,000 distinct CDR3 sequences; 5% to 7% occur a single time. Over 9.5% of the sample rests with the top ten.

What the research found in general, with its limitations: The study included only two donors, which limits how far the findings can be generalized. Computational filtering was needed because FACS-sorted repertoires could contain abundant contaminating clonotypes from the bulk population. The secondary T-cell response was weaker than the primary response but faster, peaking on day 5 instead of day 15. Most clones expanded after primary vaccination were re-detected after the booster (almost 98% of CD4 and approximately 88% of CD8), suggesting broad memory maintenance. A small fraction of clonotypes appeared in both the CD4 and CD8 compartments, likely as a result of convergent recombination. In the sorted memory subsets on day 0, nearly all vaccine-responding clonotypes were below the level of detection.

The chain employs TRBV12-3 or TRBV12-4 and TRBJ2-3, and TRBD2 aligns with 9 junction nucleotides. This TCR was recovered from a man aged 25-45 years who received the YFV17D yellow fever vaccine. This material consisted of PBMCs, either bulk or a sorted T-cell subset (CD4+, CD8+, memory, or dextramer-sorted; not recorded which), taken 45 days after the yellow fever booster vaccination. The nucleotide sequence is TGTGCCAGCAGTTTTTCTAGCGGGACAACAGATACGCAGTATTTT. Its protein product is CASSFSSGTTDTQYF.